These T cell receptor beta chains were read from a single sample in a study of blood T cell repertoires in COVID-19. Generated by immunoSEQ multiplex PCR, the TCRdb table keeps only in-frame clones and is missing some. Of about 94,000 clones listed, roughly 80% are singletons. The sequenced sample consisted of peripheral blood. The receptors shown here come from a man in his 60s with acute or convalescent COVID-19. Both conserved end residues are part of each CDR3. A D gene is named only where the DNA matches it firmly. Size values are once, few and many counts, or a class for expanded clones, and some rows have none.

v_gene,d_gene,abundance,j_gene,CDR3aa,CDR3nt
TRBV5-8,.,.,TRBJ2-4,CASSVTTLAKNIQYF,TGTGCCAGCAGCGTTACTACACTAGCCAAAAACATTCAGTACTTC
TRBV25-1,TRBD1,.,TRBJ1-2,CASSAGTGDGYTF,TGTGCCAGCAGTGCCGGGACAGGGGATGGCTACACCTTC
TRBV4-1,TRBD1,.,TRBJ1-5,CASSLGQGARSGSNQPQHF,TGCGCCAGCAGCTTAGGACAGGGGGCGCGGTCCGGCAGCAATCAGCCCCAGCATTTT
TRBV6-1,.,.,TRBJ2-7,CASSERSEGEQYF,TGTGCCAGCAGTGAAAGGTCGGAGGGCGAGCAGTACTTC
TRBV10-3,TRBD1,.,TRBJ1-1,CAISGDRGIQTEAFF,TGTGCCATCAGTGGGGACAGGGGGATCCAAACTGAAGCTTTCTTT
TRBV4-1,TRBD2,.,TRBJ2-1,CASSPIAGGYDEQFF,TGCGCCAGCAGCCCGATAGCGGGGGGATACGATGAGCAGTTCTTC
TRBV9,.,.,TRBJ2-1,CASSDPYIDEQFF,TGTGCCAGCAGCGACCCTTACATCGATGAGCAGTTCTTC
TRBV6-5,.,.,TRBJ2-7,CASSREAAGYEQYF,TGTGCCAGCAGTCGTGAGGCGGCCGGCTACGAGCAGTACTTC
TRBV19,TRBD1,.,TRBJ2-7,CASSQTGGDYEQYF,TGTGCCAGTAGCCAGACAGGGGGCGACTACGAGCAGTACTTC
TRBV30,.,.,TRBJ2-5,CAWRDYTGLETQYF,TGTGCCTGGAGGGACTATACGGGGCTCGAGACCCAGTACTTC
TRBV9,TRBD1,.,TRBJ1-5,CASSQGANNQPQHF,TGTGCCAGCAGCCAGGGGGCTAACAATCAGCCCCAGCATTTT
TRBV15,TRBD1,.,TRBJ2-2,CATNEGANTGELFF,TGTGCCACCAATGAGGGGGCCAACACCGGGGAGCTGTTTTTT
TRBV19,TRBD1,.,TRBJ1-2,CASSPSKTGRHGYTF,TGTGCCAGTAGTCCCTCGAAGACAGGGAGGCATGGCTACACCTTC
TRBV5-1,TRBD1,.,TRBJ2-7,CASSLAATGGHEQYF,TGCGCCAGCAGCTTGGCCGCGACAGGGGGCCACGAGCAGTACTTC
TRBV18,TRBD1,.,TRBJ1-2,CASSPTVGNRGLRNYGYTF,TGTGCCAGCTCACCAACCGTTGGAAACAGGGGGCTTAGGAACTATGGCTACACCTTC
TRBV7-2,TRBD2,.,TRBJ2-7,CASSSFLAGGNEQYF,TGTGCCAGCAGCTCATTTCTAGCGGGGGGTAACGAGCAGTACTTC
TRBV11-2,TRBD2,medium-sized,TRBJ2-2,CASRITGGSGGRNTGELFF,TGTGCCAGCAGGATAACGGGGGGTAGCGGGGGCCGGAACACCGGGGAGCTGTTTTTT
TRBV3-1/TRBV3-2,.,.,TRBJ1-6,CASSQDYGYNSPLHF,TGTGCCAGCAGCCAAGATTACGGTTATAATTCACCCCTCCACTTT
TRBV27,TRBD1,once,TRBJ2-7,CASSLRDRGYSYEQYF,TGTGCCAGCAGTTTACGAGACAGGGGTTACTCCTACGAGCAGTACTTC
TRBV5-1,.,few,TRBJ1-3,CASSLDVDQGIVSGNTIYF,TGCGCCAGCAGCTTGGACGTAGACCAGGGGATTGTGTCTGGAAACACCATATATTTT
TRBV10-2,.,.,TRBJ1-2,CASSRDTYGYTF,TGCGCCAGCAGCCGGGACACCTATGGCTACACCTTC
TRBV9,TRBD1,.,TRBJ2-2,CASSPTGTNTGELFF,TGTGCCAGCAGCCCGACAGGGACGAACACCGGGGAGCTGTTTTTT
TRBV2,.,.,TRBJ2-7,CASRQETYEQYF,TGTGCCAGCCGACAGGAGACGTACGAGCAGTACTTC
TRBV30,.,.,TRBJ2-5,CAWSVTGTLEETQYF,TGTGCCTGGAGCGTAACCGGGACACTGGAAGAGACCCAGTACTTC
TRBV5-1,TRBD1,.,TRBJ1-4,CASSPDRPNEKLFF,TGCGCCAGCAGCCCGGACAGGCCTAATGAAAAACTGTTTTTT
TRBV7-8,TRBD1,.,TRBJ1-3,CASSLVGTGVASGNTIYF,TGTGCCAGCAGCTTAGTTGGGACAGGGGTCGCCTCTGGAAACACCATATATTTT
TRBV19,.,.,TRBJ1-2,CASAHQGARNGYTF,TGTGCCAGCGCCCACCAAGGGGCGAGGAATGGCTACACCTTC
TRBV6-2/TRBV6-3,.,.,TRBJ2-7,CASSLTSYEQYF,TGTGCCAGCAGTCTGACTAGCTACGAGCAGTACTTC
TRBV15,.,.,TRBJ1-1,CATSDPRGNTEAFF,TGTGCCACCAGCGACCCCCGGGGGAACACTGAAGCTTTCTTT
TRBV4-3,TRBD1,.,TRBJ1-3,CASSKGTGGISGNTIYF,TGCGCCAGCAGCAAAGGGACAGGGGGTATCTCTGGAAACACCATATATTTT
TRBV11-1,.,.,TRBJ2-7,CASSLAESGYEQYF,TGTGCCAGCAGCTTAGCGGAGAGTGGCTACGAGCAGTACTTC
TRBV5-1,.,.,TRBJ2-1,CASSSQGYNEQFF,TGCGCCAGCAGCTCCCAGGGCTACAATGAGCAGTTCTTC
TRBV2,TRBD2,.,TRBJ2-7,CASSARASGDEQYF,TGTGCCAGCAGTGCTAGAGCTAGCGGGGACGAGCAGTACTTC
TRBV29-1,.,.,TRBJ2-7,CSVGETGSYEQYF,TGCAGCGTTGGTGAAACAGGGTCCTACGAGCAGTACTTC
TRBV7-3,TRBD1,.,TRBJ2-7,CASSLGQGGGYEQYF,TGTGCCAGCAGCTTGGGACAGGGAGGGGGCTACGAGCAGTACTTC
TRBV19,.,.,TRBJ1-4,CASSAYNEKLFF,TGTGCCAGTAGTGCCTATAATGAAAAACTGTTTTTT
TRBV11-2,.,once,TRBJ1-6,CASSSSGTLHF,TGTGCCAGCAGTTCCTCGGGGACCCTCCACTTT
TRBV2,.,.,TRBJ2-7,CAIGRGRESYEQYF,TGTGCCATCGGCCGGGGACGGGAGTCCTACGAGCAGTACTTC
TRBV12-3/TRBV12-4,.,.,TRBJ1-2,CASSSGVYYGYTF,TGTGCCAGCAGTTCAGGGGTGTACTATGGCTACACCTTC